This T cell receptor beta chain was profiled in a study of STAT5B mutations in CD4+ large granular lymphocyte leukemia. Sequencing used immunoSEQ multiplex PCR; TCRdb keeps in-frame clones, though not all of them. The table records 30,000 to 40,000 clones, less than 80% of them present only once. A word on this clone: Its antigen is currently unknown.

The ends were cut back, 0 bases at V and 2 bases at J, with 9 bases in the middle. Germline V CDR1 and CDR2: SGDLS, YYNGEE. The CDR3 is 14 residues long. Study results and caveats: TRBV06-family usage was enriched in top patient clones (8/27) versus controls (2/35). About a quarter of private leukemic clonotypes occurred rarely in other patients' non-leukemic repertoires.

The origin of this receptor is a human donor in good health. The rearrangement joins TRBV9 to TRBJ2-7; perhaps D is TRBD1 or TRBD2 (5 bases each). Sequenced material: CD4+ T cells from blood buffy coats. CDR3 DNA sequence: TGTGCCAGCAGCGTAGGGGACGGCCCCTACGAGCAGTACTTC. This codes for CASSVGDGPYEQYF.